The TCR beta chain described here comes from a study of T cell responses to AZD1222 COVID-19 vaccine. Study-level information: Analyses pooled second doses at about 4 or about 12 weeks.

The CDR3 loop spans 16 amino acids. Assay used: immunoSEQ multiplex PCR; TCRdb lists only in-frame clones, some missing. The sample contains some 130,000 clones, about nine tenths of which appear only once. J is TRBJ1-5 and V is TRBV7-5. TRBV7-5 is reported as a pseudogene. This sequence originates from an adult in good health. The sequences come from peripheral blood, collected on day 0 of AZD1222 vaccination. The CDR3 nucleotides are TGTGCCAGAAGCCCCCTCGCTAACGGTAGCAATCAGCCCCAGCATTTT. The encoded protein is CARSPLANGSNQPQHF.